This T cell receptor (beta chain) was found in a study of neoadjuvant anti-PD-1 for oral cavity cancer. The table came from immunoSEQ multiplex PCR; TCRdb's copy has only in-frame clones and leaves some out. The sample has approximately 8,400 clones, 70% seen once. Indicated time point: after neoadjuvant nivolumab, at surgical resection. This CDR3 is 15 amino acids long. Germline values: CDR1 SGHRS, CDR2 YFSETQ. Germline trimming cut 4 bases from V and 1 base from J; bases unmatched to any gene: 6. The sample in question was PBMCs, obtained after nivolumab (anti-PD-1) treatment. The genes are TRBV5-1 and TRBJ1-1, with TRBD1 identical over 8 bases. The clonotype originates from a person aged 40 to 85 with oral cavity squamous cell carcinoma. The CDR3 nucleotides read TGCGCCAGCAGCAACTCCGGGACAGGGAACACTGAAGCTTTCTTT. Its translation is CASSNSGTGNTEAFF.